Below, one TCR beta chain is given with its context. Antigen: not known. The CDR3 does not end in the conserved phenylalanine or tryptophan, so this is likely a read error. The sample originates from a study of T cell repertoires in cytomegalovirus infection. Whole-study context: It was the public TCR beta signatures that indicated both CMV infection and matching HLA type.

TCRdb reprocessed the reads via MiXCR and lists one record per CDR3 protein. The repertoire holds about 440,000 distinct CDR3 sequences, with around 32% as singletons. Overall study findings and caveats: In two of eight donors, the top clonotype was HLA-C-restricted CMV-specific. Cumulative public TCR beta family frequency identified CMV carriers with the relevant HLA.

The sequenced material came from PBMCs. The TCR was taken from a human donor in good health (CMV status not recorded). Some clones in this sample may be carry-over from other donors' samples.

The CDR3 DNA reads as TGTGCCACCAGTGATTGGCACGGAGAGACCCAGTACCTC. Protein sequence: CATSDWHGETQYL. This rearrangement joins TRBV24-1 to TRBJ2-5; no reliable D call. Germline V gene sequence: CDR1 KGHDR, CDR2 SFDVKD. The CDR3 sequence is 13 residues long. Trimming stripped 2 bases from V and 4 bases from J, with 7 bases between.